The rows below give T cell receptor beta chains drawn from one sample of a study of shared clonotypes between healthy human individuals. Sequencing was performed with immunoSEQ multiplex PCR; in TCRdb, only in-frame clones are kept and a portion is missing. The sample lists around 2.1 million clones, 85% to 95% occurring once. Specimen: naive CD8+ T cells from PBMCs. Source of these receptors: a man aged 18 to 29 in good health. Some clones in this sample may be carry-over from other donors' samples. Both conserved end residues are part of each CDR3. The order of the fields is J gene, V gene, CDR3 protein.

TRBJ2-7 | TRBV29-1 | CSVVPSGDYEQYF
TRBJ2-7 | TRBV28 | CASTATSGTYEQYF
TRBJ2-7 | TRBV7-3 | CASSPGTSGNYEQYF
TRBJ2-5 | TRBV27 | CASSLEGWPRTQYF
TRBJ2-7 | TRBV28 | CASSLGRIYEQYF
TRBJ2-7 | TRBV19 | CASTPGLGAFNEQYF
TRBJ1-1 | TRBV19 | CASSSDWGTAPTEAFF
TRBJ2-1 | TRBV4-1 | CASSHSGLAGNNEQFF
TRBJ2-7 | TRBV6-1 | CASSEEYVGRSSYEQYF
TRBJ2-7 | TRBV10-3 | CAIRGQGDSLTYEQYF
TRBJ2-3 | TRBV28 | CASSSGTSGNTQYF
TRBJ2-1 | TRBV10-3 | CAISEEGRVNEQFF
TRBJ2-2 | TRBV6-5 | CASSWGESSGELFF
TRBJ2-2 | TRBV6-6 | CASSRLGGIFSGELFF
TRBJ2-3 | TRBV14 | CASSQDGELGSGRDTQYF
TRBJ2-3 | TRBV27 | CASKGLAGDTQYF
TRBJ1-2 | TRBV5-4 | CASSLAPDPMSYTF
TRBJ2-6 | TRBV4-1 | CASSQAPGGYEQEPSGANVLTF
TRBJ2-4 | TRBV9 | CASSPTVAGGLLAKNIQYF
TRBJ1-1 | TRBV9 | CASSPRGVNTEAFF
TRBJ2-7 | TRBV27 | CASREDGSYSYEQYF
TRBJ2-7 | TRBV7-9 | CASSGGGTTYEQYF
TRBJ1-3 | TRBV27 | CASRPGFTSSGNTIYF
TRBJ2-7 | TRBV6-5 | CASSTSGAYYEQYF
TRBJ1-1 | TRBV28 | CASSFLWGSRTEAFF
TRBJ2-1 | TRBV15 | CATSSSEGRYNEQFF
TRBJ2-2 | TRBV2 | CASSRGLRTGELFF
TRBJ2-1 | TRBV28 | CASTGSSYNEQFF
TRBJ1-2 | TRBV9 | CASSVAGYYGYTF
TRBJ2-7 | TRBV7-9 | CASSNRDRVDEQYF
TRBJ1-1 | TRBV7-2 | CASSFGGYMNTEAFF
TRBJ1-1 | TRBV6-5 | CASSYTTGVTEAFF
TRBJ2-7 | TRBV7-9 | CASSLSGNSYEQYF
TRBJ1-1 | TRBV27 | CATNPGDTEAFF
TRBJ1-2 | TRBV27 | CASSKGQGAEGYTF
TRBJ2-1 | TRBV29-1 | CSVHPRRAGEDEQFF
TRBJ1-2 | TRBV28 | CASYLGTSNYGYTF
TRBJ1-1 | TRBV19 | CASGARALNTEAFF
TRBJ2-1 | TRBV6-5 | CASSYSSGGAWDEQFF
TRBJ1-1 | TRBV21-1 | CASSTDRNGTEAFF
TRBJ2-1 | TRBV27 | CASSLADYNEQFF
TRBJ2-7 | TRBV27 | CASSPTGLAGDEQYF
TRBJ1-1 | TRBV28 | CASSINRGGTEAFF